The sequence of this T cell receptor beta chain was determined in a study of CD8 T cells in ankylosing spondylitis. Study-level findings and limits: Eight or nine highly homologous variants made up a TCR beta motif that seemed to typify ankylosing spondylitis blood.

Construction of TCR beta libraries was performed using quantitative 5'-RACE with molecular barcodes. TCRdb used MiXCR to reprocess the 5' RACE reads, holding one entry per CDR3 protein. This table has 500,000 to 550,000 distinct CDR3 sequences, roughly 12% appearing once. Comments on this clonotype: Its target is unknown.

This clonotype was sampled from a male donor with ankylosing spondylitis. Sequencing was carried out using blood, either unsorted or a sorted T cell fraction (not recorded which).

CDR3 loop: CASSPLQRRGLTGELFF. The DNA for the CDR3 is TGTGCCAGCAGTCCGCTTCAAAGGAGGGGGCTCACCGGGGAGCTGTTTTTT. The gene calls are TRBV27 and TRBJ2-2; possibly TRBD1 for D (7 bases). This CDR3 region has 17 residues. Trimming took 5 bases from V and 4 from J, leaving 20 bases between them. Germline CDR1 and CDR2: MNHEY and SMNVEV (reference sequence).